The 27 T cell receptor beta chains in this list originate from one sample, sequenced in a study of cytomegalovirus exposure and HLA in healthy donors. Primers: 60 Vbeta forward and 13 Jbeta reverse. Measured with immunoSEQ multiplex PCR; TCRdb has only the in-frame clones, and not every one. This sample has tens of thousands of clones, with around 78% found just once. The sample was PBMCs. All receptors come from a male donor in good health and CMV-seropositive.

The CDR3 reads CSVADIAGFSGGYTF. CDR3 DNA: TGCAGCGTCGCGGACATCGCGGGGTTTAGCGGTGGCTACACCTTC. The V gene is TRBV29-1, the J gene TRBJ1-2, with D tentatively TRBD1 (5 bases). V shed 6 bases and J shed 7 bases, with 24 bases lying between them. The CDR3 has 15 residues. Germline V gene data show CDR1 as SQVTM and CDR2 as ANQGSEA.

This clone was seen a few times. V usage is TRBV15 and J usage is TRBJ1-1; 7 nucleotides line up with TRBD1. The ends lost 3 bases at V and 5 bases at J; junction bases unmatched: 6. The CDR3 has 14 residues. Germline CDR1 and CDR2: LNHNV and YYDKDF (reference sequence). CDR3 sequence (DNA): TGTGCCACCAGCAGTGGGGACAGCGGGACTGAAGCTTTCTTT. As protein: CATSSGDSGTEAFF.

The chain carries TRBV6-5 and TRBJ1-2; the match to TRBD1 covers 8 bases. J gave up 3 bases and V 2 bases, and 5 bases lay outside the gene matches. CDR3 size: 15 residues. Germline V CDR1 and CDR2: MNHEY, SVGAGI. CDR3 sequence (DNA): TGTGCCAGCAGTTACCCAGACAGGGGCGACTATGGCTACACCTTC. Translating it yields CASSYPDRGDYGYTF.

This chain connects TRBV10-2 to TRBJ2-1; 8 positions match TRBD2. The V gene end was trimmed by 1 base and the J gene end by 8 bases; junction bases not matched to a gene: 7. This CDR3 has 15 amino acids. Germline V gene sequence: CDR1 WSHSY, CDR2 SAAADI. The CDR3 DNA sequence: TGCGCCAGCAGTGAGTGGGCGGGAGGTAGTGATGAGCAGTTCTTC. Protein: CASSEWAGGSDEQFF.

The chain has TRBV5-1 and TRBJ1-5; TRBD1 matches 8 bases. V was clipped by 0 bases and J by 7 bases; unmatched bases: 3. The germline gives CDR1 SGHRS, CDR2 YFSETQ. This CDR3 contains 14 residues. The CDR3, as DNA: TGCGCCAGCAGCTTGGGTTCAGGGGGCCAGCCCCAGCATTTT. The encoded protein is CASSLGSGGQPQHF.

The chain carries TRBV19 and TRBJ2-5; D is unresolved. Trimming left V 7 bases short and J 4 bases short, with 13 bases between. Germline CDR1 reads LNHDA; CDR2 reads SQIVND (reference sequence). The length of the CDR3 is 13 residues. In DNA, the CDR3 is TGTGCCAGTAACCCAAACTCCGGAGAGACCCAGTACTTC. It translates to CASNPNSGETQYF.

This clone is medium-sized. V is TRBV28 and J is TRBJ2-1; the D gene is possibly TRBD2 (6 bases). The CDR3 covers 12 residues. Trimming pared 2 bases from V and 8 bases from J, leaving 7 bases between. CDR1 and CDR2 (germline): MDHEN, SYDVKM. The CDR3 sequence: CASSLTGDEQFF. The CDR3, as DNA: TGTGCCAGCAGTTTAACGGGGGATGAGCAGTTCTTC.

The chain joins TRBV5-8 to TRBJ2-1, with a tentative D call TRBD1 (5 bases). Trimming pared 2 bases from V and 3 bases from J, leaving 9 bases between. The CDR3 consists of 14 residues. Germline lookup yields CDR1 SGHTS and CDR2 YDEGEE. The CDR3 nucleotides are TGTGCCAGCAGCTTCTTAGGGGTCTACAATGAGCAGTTCTTC. Its protein is CASSFLGVYNEQFF.

The chain is built from TRBV27 and TRBJ1-2; TRBD1 aligns across 7 bases. The germline V gene has CDR1 MNHEY and CDR2 SMNVEV (reference sequence). Trimming at V came to 2 bases and at J to 8 bases, leaving 8 bases not matched to a gene. The CDR3 is 14 amino acids. CDR3 nucleotide sequence: TGTGCCAGCAGTTTACAGACAGGGACGGGCGGCTACACCTTC. This encodes CASSLQTGTGGYTF.

The V gene is TRBV5-1, the J gene TRBJ2-5, with TRBD2 matching 10 bases. This CDR3 is built from 16 residues. Germline V CDR1 and CDR2: SGHRS, YFSETQ. Germline trimming cut 6 bases from V and 5 bases from J; bases unmatched to any gene: 13. The CDR3: CASNYGKRGGEETQYF. The CDR3 nucleotides read TGCGCCAGCAACTATGGGAAGCGGGGGGGAGAGGAGACCCAGTACTTC. The full variable domain, completed using reference TRBV5-1 and TRBJ2-5, is KAGVTQTPRYLIKTRGQQVTLSCSPISGHRSVSWYQQTPGQGLQFLFEYFSETQRNKGNFPGRFSGRQFSNSRSEMNVSTLELGDSALYLCASNYGKRGGEETQYFGPGTRLLVL.

The chain couples TRBV28 to TRBJ2-3, with D possibly being TRBD1 (6 bases). The V end was cut by 5 bases, the J end by 0 bases, with 12 bases between. Germline CDR1 MDHEN, CDR2 SYDVKM. This CDR3 has 15 amino acids. The CDR3 bases are TGTGCCAGCAGTGTGACAGGCGCTAGCACAGATACGCAGTATTTT. It translates to CASSVTGASTDTQYF. Full variable domain (outside the CDR3, taken from reference TRBV28 and TRBJ2-3): DVKVTQSSRYLVKRTGEKVFLECVQDMDHENMFWYRQDPGLGLRLIYFSYDVKMKEKGDIPEGYSVSREKKERFSLILESASTNQTSMYLCASSVTGASTDTQYFGPGTRLTVL.

The CDR3 loop reads CASRGQGRWNQPQHF. The CDR3 nucleotides are TGTGCCAGCAGGGGACAGGGCCGGTGGAATCAGCCCCAGCATTTT. The gene calls are TRBV28 and TRBJ1-5; 9 bases agree with TRBD1. CDR3 length: 15 amino acids. Germline CDR1 is MDHEN and CDR2 is SYDVKM. V was clipped by 6 bases and J by 4 bases; unmatched bases: 7.

The chain is built from TRBV7-6 and TRBJ2-7, with a weak D call TRBD1 (6 bases). CDR1 and CDR2 (germline): SGHVS, FNYEAQ. V lost 5 bases, J lost 7 bases, and 21 bases lay in between. The CDR3 extends over 15 amino acids. The CDR3 sequence: CASSTRPGHTTEQYF. DNA of the CDR3: TGTGCCAGCAGCACCCGGCCGGGACATACGACTGAGCAGTACTTC.

The CDR3 nucleotides read TGTGCCAGCAGCTTATCCCGGACTAGCGGGAATTACAATGAGCAGTTCTTC. It encodes CASSLSRTSGNYNEQFF. The V and J genes are TRBV7-9 and TRBJ2-1, with 12 bases identical to TRBD2. The trim removed 2 bases at V and 4 bases at J, leaving 6 bases unmatched. Germline CDR1 SEHNR, CDR2 FQNEAQ (reference sequence). This CDR3 spans 17 amino acids.

The V and J genes are TRBV7-2 and TRBJ1-5; TRBD1 matches 10 bases. Unmatched junction bases numbered 5, after V lost 5 bases and J lost 4 bases. Germline V gene sequence: CDR1 SGHTA, CDR2 FQGNSA. CDR3 length: 15 amino acids. The CDR3 nucleotides are TGTGCCAGCAGCAAGAGGACAGGGGGAAATCAGCCCCAGCATTTT. Translated, it gives CASSKRTGGNQPQHF.

This chain joins TRBV28 and TRBJ2-7, with D uncertain. Trimming left V 7 bases short and J 6 bases short, with 13 bases between. This CDR3 contains 12 residues. From germline, CDR1 is MDHEN and CDR2 SYDVKM. In DNA, the CDR3 is TGTGCCAGCACCATCCGTGGCGGCGAGCAGTACTTC. It yields the protein CASTIRGGEQYF.

V and J are TRBV25-1 and TRBJ2-5; D not certain. V shed 7 bases and J shed 4 bases, with 7 bases lying between them. CDR1 MGHDK and CDR2 SYGVNS come from the germline V gene. This CDR3 comprises 11 residues. CDR3 nucleotides: TGTGCCAGCAAGTACAGAGAGACCCAGTACTTC. It translates to CASKYRETQYF.

This clone was observed a few times. The J gene is TRBJ2-3, the V gene TRBV6-5; 9 bases fit TRBD2. The junction had 1 base not matched to a gene; V was cut back by 5 bases and J by 4 bases. The CDR3 is made up of 13 amino acids. The germline CDR1 and CDR2 sequences are MNHEY and SVGAGI. As DNA, the CDR3 is TGTGCCAGCAGTCTAGCGGGGTCAGATACGCAGTATTTT. This gives the protein CASSLAGSDTQYF.

The chain is built from TRBV6-4 and TRBJ1-2; D perhaps matches TRBD1 (6 bases). This CDR3 is 18 amino acids long. From germline, CDR1 is MRHNA and CDR2 SNTAGT. With 6 bases removed from V and 5 bases from J, the gap between germline ends came to 28 bases. The CDR3 DNA is TGTGCCAGCAGCCCATCAGCAGGGGCGATCGGGAAGATATATGGCTACACCTTC. This encodes CASSPSAGAIGKIYGYTF.

The rearrangement joins TRBV5-4 to TRBJ1-1; possibly TRBD1 for D (5 bases). Germline V gene data show CDR1 as SGHNT and CDR2 as YYREEE (reference sequence). The CDR3 is made up of 12 amino acids. The germline V and J ends were trimmed by 6 bases and 4 bases, with 10 bases remaining between them. CDR3 region: CASTQGVTEAFF. The CDR3 bases are TGTGCCAGCACCCAAGGGGTCACTGAAGCTTTCTTT.

The chain employs TRBV14 and TRBJ2-3, with 8 bases lining up with TRBD1. The V and J ends lost 4 bases and 2 bases, in that order; junction bases with no gene match: 2. The CDR3 loop spans 14 amino acids. Per germline, CDR1 SGHDN and CDR2 FVKESK. This CDR3 reads CASSPTGVTDTQYF. In DNA form, the CDR3 reads TGTGCCAGCAGCCCGACAGGGGTCACAGATACGCAGTATTTT.

A few counts support this clone. The same CDR3 can be traced to other DNA sequences in this sample. This chain links TRBV18 with TRBJ2-2; D call uncertain. V lost 3 bases, J lost 0 bases, and 8 bases lay in between. Germline CDR1 KGHSH, CDR2 LQKENI. The CDR3 is made up of 15 amino acids. The CDR3 loop reads CASSPRRTNTGELFF. The CDR3 DNA sequence: TGTGCCAGCTCACCGCGCAGGACGAACACCGGGGAGCTGTTTTTT.

The chain employs TRBV29-1 and TRBJ1-5; 7 bases map to TRBD1. Germline loops: CDR1 SQVTM, CDR2 ANQGSEA. CDR3 length: 14 amino acids. V dropped 6 bases and J dropped 0; count of bases not matched to a gene: 5. CDR3 DNA: TGCAGCGTCCGGGACAGTATTAGCAATCAGCCCCAGCATTTT. This translates into CSVRDSISNQPQHF. Full variable domain (outside the CDR3, taken from reference TRBV29-1 and TRBJ1-5): SAVISQKPSRDICQRGTSLTIQCQVDSQVTMMFWYRQQPGQSLTLIATANQGSEATYESGFVIDKFPISRPNLTFSTLTVSNMSPEDSSIYLCSVRDSISNQPQHFGDGTRLSIL.

The rearrangement uses TRBV5-3 and TRBJ2-1; 8 nucleotides agree with TRBD2. TRBV5-3 is an open reading frame whose function is uncertain. There are 15 residues in the CDR3. V shed 4 bases, J shed 4 bases, and the junction held 7 bases outside the gene matches. Here the CDR3 reads CARSLKREFYNEQFF. The CDR3 DNA reads TGTGCCAGAAGCCTCAAGCGGGAGTTTTACAATGAGCAGTTCTTC.

The chain is built from TRBV5-1 and TRBJ1-1, with TRBD1 identical over 10 bases. V dropped 3 bases and J dropped 5; count of bases not matched to a gene: 7. Germline lookup yields CDR1 SGHRS and CDR2 YFSETQ. The CDR3 runs 15 residues. CDR3 nucleotides: TGCGCCAGCAGCTCGGGACAGGGGCCGGGAACTGAAGCTTTCTTT. It codes for CASSSGQGPGTEAFF.

This clone was found a few times. The junction differs from germline at one of its ends, possibly a read error. The V and J genes are TRBV19 and TRBJ1-1; weak D call: TRBD1 (5 bases). Germline CDR1 and CDR2: LNHDA and SQIVND (reference sequence). This CDR3 is 11 amino acids long. For the CDR3, the DNA is TGTGCCAGTCCATCGGGACTTGGGGTTGTCTTT. Protein sequence: CASPSGLGVVF.

The genes are TRBV25-1 and TRBJ1-4, with a possible D match to TRBD1 (5 bases). Trimming took 5 bases from V and 3 from J, leaving 13 bases between them. This CDR3 contains 15 residues. CDR1 MGHDK and CDR2 SYGVNS come from the germline V gene. CDR3 sequence (DNA): TGTGCCAGCAGTCTAGGGGTCCTCCCTAATGAAAAACTGTTTTTT. It codes for CASSLGVLPNEKLFF.